The entry below describes one T cell receptor beta chain. The record originates from a study of technical replicates of blood from a few donors. Per germline, CDR1 SGHRS and CDR2 YFSETQ. Trimming removed 0 bases at V and 2 bases at J, with 10 bases between. This CDR3 has 15 amino acids. Repertoires were generated with immunoSEQ multiplex PCR, while TCRdb's copy carries only in-frame clones and drops some. The table records around 80,000 clones, roughly 98% of them present only once. Sequencing was done on a sample of T cells isolated from PBMCs. V usage is TRBV5-1 and J usage is TRBJ2-3; D is ambiguous. This TCR came from a human donor in good health. The CDR3 protein is CASSLGGLHTDTQYF. The CDR3 nucleotides read TGCGCCAGCAGCTTGGGTGGCCTGCACACAGATACGCAGTATTTT. The full variable domain, in which reference TRBV5-1 and TRBJ2-3 provide the parts outside the CDR3, is KAGVTQTPRYLIKTRGQQVTLSCSPISGHRSVSWYQQTPGQGLQFLFEYFSETQRNKGNFPGRFSGRQFSNSRSEMNVSTLELGDSALYLCASSLGGLHTDTQYFGPGTRLTVL.